A selection of T cell receptor beta chains follows, all from one sample in a study of T cell clusters in autoimmune cytopenias. TCRdb reprocessed the multiplex PCR reads, with one entry per CDR3 protein and no DNA. This sample's table reports roughly 4,700 distinct CDR3 sequences. This sample also appeared in a second study, on T cell repertoires in aging, cancer and after chemotherapy.

Input material: peripheral blood. The receptors here all came from a human donor in good health. Both conserved end residues are part of each CDR3. Expanded clones are given a class, and other clones once, few, many or no size at all.

V,size,length,J,CDR3
TRBV5-4,.,14,TRBJ1-1,CASSLATGDTEAFF
TRBV6-5,medium-sized,17,TRBJ1-3,CASSYSTPTATGNTIYF
TRBV29-1,large,14,TRBJ2-7,CSVAGHNTSYEQYF
TRBV15,medium-sized,18,TRBJ1-3,CATSRDSIDLPSGNTIYF
TRBV6-5,medium-sized,15,TRBJ1-1,CASSYALLENTEAFF
TRBV30,medium-sized,13,TRBJ1-6,CAWTGQGYSPLHF
TRBV30,medium-sized,12,TRBJ2-1,CAWAGAGNEQFF
TRBV5-6,.,14,TRBJ2-5,CASEGQGWGETQYF
TRBV19,medium-sized,13,TRBJ2-5,CASTNTGMETQYF
TRBV5-4,.,15,TRBJ1-6,CASSSAGSHNSPLHF
TRBV5-5,medium-sized,17,TRBJ1-3,CASSLDYDTFSGNTIYF
TRBV29-1,medium-sized,12,TRBJ1-5,CSVADTYQPQHF
TRBV6-6,medium-sized,13,TRBJ2-7,CASLDRSSYEQYF
TRBV4-3,.,15,TRBJ1-6,CASSAQGAYNSPLHF
TRBV7-6,medium-sized,15,TRBJ1-2,CASSLGPGQRKGYTF
TRBV6-2/TRBV6-3,medium-sized,15,TRBJ2-2,CASSSSTRNTGELFF
TRBV19,.,17,TRBJ1-5,CASSMGQAYVFNQPQHF
TRBV19,medium-sized,12,TRBJ2-3,CASRQAGDTQYF
TRBV5-6,.,15,TRBJ1-5,CASSRRTGSNQPQHF
TRBV6-5,medium-sized,14,TRBJ2-3,CASSLGLPEDTQYF
TRBV6-2/TRBV6-3,medium-sized,14,TRBJ2-7,CASKLAGASYEQYF
TRBV5-6,medium-sized,19,TRBJ1-5,CASSLADRGPESSNQPQHF
TRBV7-2,.,15,TRBJ1-6,CASSRLPGAVSPLHF
TRBV6-5,.,14,TRBJ1-1,CASSSGTEGTEAFF
TRBV6-5,medium-sized,17,TRBJ2-1,CASSLTLGGGAQNEQFF
TRBV6-5,medium-sized,12,TRBJ2-5,CASSVAQGGQYF
TRBV5-1,.,15,TRBJ1-3,CASSSPTVSGNTIYF
TRBV6-5,.,16,TRBJ1-1,CASSYGQAPGVTEAFF
TRBV12-3/TRBV12-4,.,14,TRBJ1-6,CASSFQARNSPLHF
TRBV5-5,medium-sized,16,TRBJ2-2,CASSSRKGGWSGELFF
TRBV5-4,medium-sized,19,TRBJ2-6,CASSLSLRTLSSGANVLTF
TRBV6-2/TRBV6-3,.,14,TRBJ1-1,CASSYQGMGTEAFF
TRBV5-1,.,13,TRBJ1-2,CASSEDRGDGYTF
TRBV5-4,medium-sized,16,TRBJ2-6,CASSANRGMGANVLTF
TRBV6-5,.,15,TRBJ2-1,CASSFGTSGNNEQFF
TRBV5-6,.,15,TRBJ1-1,CASSQGISTGYEAFF
TRBV6-6,medium-sized,14,TRBJ1-2,CASSASGGGGGYTF
TRBV12-3/TRBV12-4,medium-sized,12,TRBJ1-1,CASSSQSTEAFF
TRBV6-5,medium-sized,16,TRBJ1-5,CASSYEGSYSNQPQHF
TRBV6-2/TRBV6-3,medium-sized,14,TRBJ2-7,CASSYAVSSYEQYF
TRBV19,.,15,TRBJ1-5,CASKVGQGAVQPQHF